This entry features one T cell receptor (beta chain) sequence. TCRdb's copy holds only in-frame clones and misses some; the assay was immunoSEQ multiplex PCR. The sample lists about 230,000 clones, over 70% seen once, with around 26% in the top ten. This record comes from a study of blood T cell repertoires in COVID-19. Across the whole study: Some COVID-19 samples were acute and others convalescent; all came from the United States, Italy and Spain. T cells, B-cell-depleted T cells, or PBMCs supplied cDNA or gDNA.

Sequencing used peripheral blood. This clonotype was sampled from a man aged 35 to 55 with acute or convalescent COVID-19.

Written as DNA, the CDR3 is TGTGCCAGCAGGGGGACTAGCGGCTACAATGAGCAGTTCTTC. Protein: CASRGTSGYNEQFF. The chain uses TRBV2 and TRBJ2-1; TRBD2 aligns across 11 bases. CDR1 is SNHLY, CDR2 FYNNEI, per germline. V dropped 6 bases and J dropped 3; count of bases not matched to a gene: 1. The CDR3 consists of 14 residues.